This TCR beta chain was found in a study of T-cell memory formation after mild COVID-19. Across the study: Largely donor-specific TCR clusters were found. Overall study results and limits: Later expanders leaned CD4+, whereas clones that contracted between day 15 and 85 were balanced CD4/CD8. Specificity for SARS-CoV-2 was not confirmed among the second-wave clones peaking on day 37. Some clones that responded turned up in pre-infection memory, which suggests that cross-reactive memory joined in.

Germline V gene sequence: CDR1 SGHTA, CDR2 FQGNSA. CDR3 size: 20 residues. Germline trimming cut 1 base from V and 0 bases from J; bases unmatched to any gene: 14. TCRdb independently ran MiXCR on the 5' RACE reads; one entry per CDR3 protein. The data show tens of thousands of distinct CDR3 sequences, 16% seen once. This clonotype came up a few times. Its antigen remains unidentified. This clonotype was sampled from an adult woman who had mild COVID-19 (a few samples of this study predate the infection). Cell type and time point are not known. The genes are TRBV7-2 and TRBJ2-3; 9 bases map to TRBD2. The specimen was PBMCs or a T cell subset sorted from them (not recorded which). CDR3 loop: CASSLDLPATSGLSTDTQYF. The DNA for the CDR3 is TGTGCCAGCAGCTTAGATCTGCCCGCAACTAGCGGGTTGAGCACAGATACGCAGTATTTT.